This passage covers 5 T cell receptor beta chains from one sample sequenced in a study of CD8 T cells in Susac syndrome. Random hexamers primed reverse transcription of about 0.45 to 1 ug RNA. TCRdb re-called the immunoSEQ multiplex PCR reads with MiXCR, one entry per CDR3 protein. The sample consists of around 190,000 distinct CDR3 sequences, about 95% of them appearing once. Sequencing used CD4+ T cells from PBMCs. The receptors stem from a human donor in good health.

This chain links TRBV29-1 with TRBJ2-3; 8 bases agree with TRBD2. Looked up from germline, CDR1 is SQVTM and CDR2 is ANQGSEA. V shed 1 base and J 7 bases; nucleotides not matched to a gene: 4. The CDR3 has 13 residues. CDR3 DNA: TGCAGCGTTGAAGTCGGGGGGGAAAATACGCAGTATTTT. Translated, it gives CSVEVGGENTQYF.

The V call is TRBV28, the J call TRBJ2-1, with 11 bases aligning to TRBD2. V dropped 6 bases and J dropped 4; count of bases not matched to a gene: 5. Germline assignment: CDR1 MDHEN and CDR2 SYDVKM. This CDR3 contains 15 residues. CDR3 residues: CASRLGTSGYNEQFF. The CDR3, as DNA: TGTGCCAGCAGGCTCGGGACTAGCGGTTACAATGAGCAGTTCTTC.

The chain uses TRBV20-1 and TRBJ2-1, with D possibly being TRBD2 (6 bases). This CDR3 has 13 amino acids. The germline V gene encodes CDR1 DFQATT and CDR2 SNEGSKA (reference sequence). Trimming took off 6 bases at V and 12 bases at J, with 21 bases between the two ends. The CDR3 loop is CSAAKTSMSGQFF. The CDR3 DNA reads TGCAGTGCGGCAAAAACTAGCATGTCTGGGCAGTTCTTC.

This chain uses TRBV12-3 or TRBV12-4 with TRBJ1-4, with 7 bases identical to TRBD1. Trimming took 5 bases from V and 7 from J; bases not matched to a gene: 4. This CDR3 has 13 residues. For the CDR3, the DNA is TGTGCCAGCAGTGGAGGGGGCGGTGAAAAACTGTTTTTT. Protein: CASSGGGGEKLFF.

V usage is TRBV12-3 or TRBV12-4 and J usage is TRBJ1-5, with D unclear. CDR3 length equals 13 residues. The V and J ends lost 6 bases and 7 bases respectively, with 13 bases between them. CDR3 residues: CASRRHGGQPQHF. In DNA, the CDR3 is TGTGCCAGCAGAAGACACGGCGGGCAGCCCCAGCATTTT.